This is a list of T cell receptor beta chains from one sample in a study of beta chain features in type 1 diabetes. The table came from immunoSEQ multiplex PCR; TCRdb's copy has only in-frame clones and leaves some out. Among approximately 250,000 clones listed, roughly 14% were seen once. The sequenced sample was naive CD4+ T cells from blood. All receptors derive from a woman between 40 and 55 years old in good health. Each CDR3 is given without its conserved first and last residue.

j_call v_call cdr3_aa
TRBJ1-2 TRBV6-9 ASSFQGAGSSNYGYT
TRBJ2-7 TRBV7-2 ASSSGHTPYEQY
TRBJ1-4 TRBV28 AAGGGILGEKLF
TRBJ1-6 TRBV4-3 ASSPRQGENSPLH
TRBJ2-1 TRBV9 ASSVAGGNEQF
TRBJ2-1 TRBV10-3 AISGGQGEQF
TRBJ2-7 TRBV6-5 ASSYMGQTF
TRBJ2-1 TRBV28 ASSSSGGATSEQF
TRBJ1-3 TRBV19 ASRRLGGSGNTIY
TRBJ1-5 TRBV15 ATSRDNYRGSNQPQH
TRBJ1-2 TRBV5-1 ASSLGAGSSGYT
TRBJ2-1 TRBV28 ASSHRLAGGLTEQF
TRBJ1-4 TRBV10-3 ATRTDNEKLF
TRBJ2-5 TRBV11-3 ASSPLAGVETQY
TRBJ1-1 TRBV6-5 ASSEGFRNTEAF
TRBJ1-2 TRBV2 ASSEEDKVYGYT
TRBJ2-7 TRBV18 ASSPQGPYEQY
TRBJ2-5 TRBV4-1 ASSQVGTSGGITQY
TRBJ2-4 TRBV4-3 ASSPRKESKNIQY
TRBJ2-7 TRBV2 ASNKETYEQY
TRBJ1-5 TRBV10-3 AIRSDSGQPQH
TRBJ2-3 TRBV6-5 ASRDSYTDTQY